Each of the 20 T cell receptor beta chains below was sequenced from the same sample in a study of T cells expressing NK-cell markers. TCRdb re-called the 5' RACE reads, yielding one record per CDR3 amino acid sequence without DNA. The sample has about 150,000 distinct CDR3 sequences. Sequencing was carried out using blood T cells: a sorted CD56 or NKG2C T cell subset, CD4+ or CD8+ T cells, or bulk PBMC T cells (not recorded which). The receptor set was obtained from a man aged 18-75 years in good health.

V is TRBV18 and J is TRBJ2-7. The CDR3 is made up of 13 amino acids. Germline values: CDR1 KGHSH, CDR2 LQKENI. The CDR3 sequence is CASSPEPFSEQYF.

V gene TRBV4-2 combines with J gene TRBJ2-1; absent DNA, TCRdb's TRBD1 call cannot be checked. From germline, CDR1 is LGHNA and CDR2 YNFKEQ. CDR3 length equals 16 residues. CDR3 sequence: CASSQDGGGIYNEQFF.

The gene calls are TRBV2 and TRBJ2-7; lacking DNA, the TRBD2 call made by TCRdb goes unchecked. The CDR3 length is 13 residues. CDR1 is SNHLY, CDR2 FYNNEI, per germline. The CDR3 loop reads CASRSPSSYEQYF.

The chain joins TRBV12-3 or TRBV12-4 to TRBJ2-7; the TCRdb D gene call, TRBD1, has no DNA to confirm it. The CDR3 totals 13 residues. The CDR3 protein is CASSLWDRGEQYF.

J is TRBJ1-2 and V is TRBV7-9; TCRdb selects TRBD1, and the lack of DNA leaves this call unchecked. The V gene's germline CDR1 is SEHNR and CDR2 FQNEAQ (reference sequence). This CDR3 is 16 amino acids long. CDR3 loop: CASSFPGQGAPYGYTF.

V is TRBV15 and J is TRBJ2-5; TCRdb indicates TRBD2, and absent DNA this call remains unverified. The germline gives CDR1 LNHNV, CDR2 YYDKDF (reference sequence). This CDR3 is built from 16 residues. CDR3 residues: CATSREASGVQETQYF.

The rearrangement joins TRBV6-5 to TRBJ1-1; TCRdb indicates TRBD1, and absent DNA this call remains unverified. CDR3 length: 16 residues. Germline V gene lookup returns CDR1 MNHEY and CDR2 SVGAGI. This chain's CDR3 is CASRRTGGFFSTEAFF.

The chain employs TRBV27 and TRBJ2-1. Per the germline V gene, CDR1 is MNHEY and CDR2 is SMNVEV (reference sequence). The CDR3 totals 16 residues. CDR3 residues: CASSLLEPASYNEQFF.

The rearrangement links TRBV28 to TRBJ2-7; the D call from TCRdb, TRBD2, cannot be confirmed without DNA. The CDR3 is 14 amino acids. CDR1 and CDR2 from the germline V gene are MDHEN and SYDVKM. The CDR3 spells CASSLLGELGEQYF.

The J gene is TRBJ2-7, the V gene TRBV27; checking the TCRdb D call of TRBD1 is not possible without DNA. CDR3 length: 16 amino acids. Germline V gene data show CDR1 as MNHEY and CDR2 as SMNVEV (reference sequence). CDR3 protein: CASSLIAGTGTYEQYF.

The chain uses TRBV27 and TRBJ2-6. There are 13 residues in the CDR3. CDR1 is MNHEY, CDR2 SMNVEV, per germline (reference sequence). The CDR3 sequence: CASKPSGANVLTF. The full variable domain, with the rest looked up from reference TRBV27 and TRBJ2-6, is EAQVTQNPRYLITVTGKKLTVTCSQNMNHEYMSWYRQDPGLGLRQIYYSMNVEVTDKGDVPEGYKVSRKEKRNFPLILESPSPNQTSLYFCASKPSGANVLTFGAGSRLTVL.

The V and J genes are TRBV9 and TRBJ2-7; the D call from TCRdb, TRBD2, cannot be confirmed without DNA. The CDR3 is made up of 16 amino acids. Germline loops: CDR1 SGDLS, CDR2 YYNGEE. Here the CDR3 reads CASIPSSGGSLGEQYF.

The chain has TRBV4-1 and TRBJ2-3; TCRdb's assignment of TRBD2 cannot be checked, as there is no DNA. Germline V lookup: CDR1 MGHRA, CDR2 YSYEKL. The CDR3 loop spans 16 amino acids. The CDR3 sequence is CASSGVGTSGTDTQYF.

The V and J genes are TRBV7-9 and TRBJ2-2; TCRdb's D call, TRBD2, is unchecked because there is no DNA. The germline V gene encodes CDR1 SEHNR and CDR2 FQNEAQ (reference sequence). CDR3 size: 19 residues. The CDR3 spells CASSLTIAGGRKHTGELFF.

The V and J genes are TRBV27 and TRBJ1-5; TCRdb names TRBD1, which stays unverified in the absence of DNA. Germline V gene sequence: CDR1 MNHEY, CDR2 SMNVEV (reference sequence). CDR3 size: 16 residues. The CDR3 loop is CASSLTGGAGNQPQHF.

The chain has TRBV6-2 or TRBV6-3 and TRBJ2-1; no DNA is available, so the TRBD2 call from TCRdb remains unchecked. The CDR3 has 13 residues. In germline, CDR1 is MNHEY, CDR2 SVGEGT. This CDR3 reads CASRSGPYNEQFF.

This sequence joins TRBV7-8 and TRBJ2-2. The CDR3 has 18 residues. The germline V gene has CDR1 SGHVS and CDR2 FQNEAQ. This CDR3 is CASSFSRTLLLPTGELFF.

The CDR3 loop reads CASAPLRGGSTDTQYF. The rearrangement links TRBV27 to TRBJ2-3; TCRdb names TRBD2, which stays unverified in the absence of DNA. The CDR3 has 16 residues. Germline lookup yields CDR1 MNHEY and CDR2 SMNVEV (reference sequence).

V is TRBV27 and J is TRBJ2-6; TCRdb reports TRBD1, a call that lacks DNA to check it against. The CDR3 is 18 residues long. Germline CDR1 and CDR2: MNHEY and SMNVEV (reference sequence). CDR3 residues: CASSHRGQGHTGANVLTF.

This sequence joins TRBV20-1 and TRBJ2-3; TCRdb designates TRBD2, a call that cannot be tested without DNA. The CDR3 covers 20 residues. CDR1 is DFQATT and CDR2 is SNEGSKA in the germline V gene (reference sequence). The CDR3 protein is CSARDAVAGGPSTHTDTQYF.